Each of the 31 T cell receptor beta chains below was sequenced from the same sample in a study of blood T cells in healthy people across ages. Next came a second PCR, run for roughly 6 to 11 cycles, which used a sample-barcoded 5' primer along with a J-beta primer mix. TCRdb re-called the 5' RACE reads through MiXCR, storing one row per CDR3 protein. Among 600,000 or so distinct CDR3 sequences listed, roughly 21% were seen once. Sequenced sample: blood. These receptors were taken from a man in his 70s in good health.

The J gene is TRBJ2-1, the V gene TRBV7-9; D unresolved. Germline CDR1 SEHNR, CDR2 FQNEAQ (reference sequence). The germline V and J ends were trimmed by 0 bases and 13 bases, with 19 bases remaining between them. The length of the CDR3 is 15 residues. Here the CDR3 reads CASSLAGYLTYEQFF. CDR3 sequence (DNA): TGTGCCAGCAGCTTAGCCGGGTATTTGACGTACGAACAGTTCTTC.

This clonotype showed up just a few times. The chain is built from TRBV4-1 and TRBJ2-5; the match to TRBD2 covers 9 bases. The last part of the DNA fits TRBJ2-7 better; the J call may be wrong. The CDR3 runs 14 residues. CDR1 and CDR2 (germline): MGHRA, YSYEKL. This chain's CDR3 is CASSRLAENYEQYF. In DNA, the CDR3 is TGCGCCAGCAGCCGACTAGCGGAAAACTACGAGCAGTACTTC.

This clonotype occurred a few times. The chain links TRBV7-2 to TRBJ1-1, with D maybe TRBD1 (5 bases). From germline, CDR1 is SGHTA and CDR2 FQGNSA. The CDR3 totals 14 residues. V was trimmed by 2 bases and J by 4 bases, leaving 11 bases between them. CDR3 loop: CASSLSGSGTEAFF. The CDR3 DNA reads TGTGCCAGCAGCTTATCAGGGTCTGGCACTGAAGCTTTCTTT.

This clonotype came up a few times. This chain links TRBV20-1 with TRBJ2-3, with TRBD2 matching 10 bases. In germline, CDR1 is DFQATT, CDR2 SNEGSKA (reference sequence). Trimming removed 3 bases from V and 3 bases from J; junction bases left unmatched: 6. The CDR3 is 15 residues long. The CDR3 here is CSASLAGGGTDTQYF. The CDR3 region has the DNA TGCAGTGCTAGCTTAGCGGGAGGCGGGACAGATACGCAGTATTTT.

In its sample, this clonotype was seen a few times. V usage is TRBV7-3 and J usage is TRBJ2-7; 7 nucleotides align to TRBD2. Germline CDR1 reads SGHTA; CDR2 reads FQGTGA. The CDR3 has 14 amino acids. V dropped 3 bases and J dropped 4; count of bases not matched to a gene: 6. CDR3 in DNA: TGTGCCAGCAGCTTCGGGGGAGGGCCTTACGAGCAGTACTTC. Encoded protein: CASSFGGGPYEQYF.

This clonotype was seen a handful of times. CDR3 DNA sequence: TGTGCCAGCGGACCTAGCGCCTACCAAGAGACCCAGTACTTC. It translates to CASGPSAYQETQYF. The rearrangement joins TRBV2 to TRBJ2-5; TRBD2 is a possible D gene (6 bases). Germline values: CDR1 SNHLY, CDR2 FYNNEI. The CDR3 totals 14 residues. V was cut by 8 bases and J by 0 bases, with 13 bases left in between. The full variable domain, completed using reference TRBV2 and TRBJ2-5, is EPEVTQTPSHQVTQMGQEVILRCVPISNHLYFYWYRQILGQKVEFLVSFYNNEISEKSEIFDDQFSVERPDGSNFTLKIRSTKLEDSAMYFCASGPSAYQETQYFGPGTRLLVL.

This clonotype has only a few counts. This chain joins TRBV20-1 and TRBJ2-4, with D hard to call. V lost 4 bases, J lost 3 bases, and 19 bases lay in between. There are 16 residues in the CDR3. CDR1 DFQATT and CDR2 SNEGSKA come from the germline V gene (reference sequence). The CDR3 loop reads CSATSVGGSGKNIQYF. Here the CDR3 DNA reads TGCAGTGCTACGAGCGTTGGCGGTTCGGGCAAAAACATTCAGTACTTC.

This clonotype was observed many times. The chain couples TRBV6-6 to TRBJ2-7; 11 nucleotides align to TRBD2. V shed 6 bases, J shed 0 bases, and the junction held 4 bases outside the gene matches. The CDR3 is made up of 15 amino acids. Germline loops: CDR1 MNHNY, CDR2 SVGAGI (reference sequence). The CDR3 sequence: CASSITSGGSYEQYF. In nucleotides, the CDR3 is TGTGCCAGCAGCATAACTAGCGGGGGCTCCTACGAGCAGTACTTC.

This clonotype has a handful of counts. One junction end does not reproduce the germline sequence, and a read error may be involved. The chain combines TRBV5-1 with TRBJ2-1, with 7 nucleotides matching TRBD2. The length of the CDR3 is 16 residues. The germline gives CDR1 SGHRS, CDR2 YFSETQ. The CDR3 nucleotides read TGCGCCGGCAGCTTGGAGCCTAGCGGCTCCTACAATGAGCAGTTCTTC. This gives the protein CAGSLEPSGSYNEQFF.

The rearrangement joins TRBV7-9 to TRBJ1-6, with D tentatively TRBD1 (6 bases). Germline V gene data show CDR1 as SEHNR and CDR2 as FQNEAQ (reference sequence). CDR3 length: 17 residues. V shed 1 base and J shed 9 bases, with 19 bases lying between them. The CDR3 spells CASSLEGGRIRGSPLHF. For the CDR3, the DNA is TGTGCCAGCAGCTTAGAAGGGGGACGGATACGTGGTTCACCCCTCCACTTT.

The chain uses TRBV7-2 and TRBJ2-7; no firm D call. Germline V lookup: CDR1 SGHTA, CDR2 FQGNSA. The V gene lost 1 base and the J gene lost 5 bases, with 15 bases spanning the gap. CDR3 size: 15 residues. CDR3 amino acids: CASSLVDGLNDEQYF. DNA of the CDR3: TGTGCCAGCAGCTTAGTCGACGGTCTCAACGACGAGCAGTACTTC.

The chain employs TRBV4-3 and TRBJ2-2; 10 bases match TRBD1. CDR3 size: 18 residues. The junction had 9 bases not matched to a gene; V was cut back by 0 bases and J by 5 bases. CDR1 is LGHNA and CDR2 is YSLEER in the germline V gene. The CDR3 nucleotides read TGCGCCAGCAGCCAAGAAGCGGACAGGGGGAAGGGGACCGGGGAGCTGTTTTTT. Its translation is CASSQEADRGKGTGELFF.

Of note for this clonotype: A read error may be the cause here, since a much bigger clone is one base away. The conserved closing phenylalanine or tryptophan is absent in this CDR3, likely reflecting a read error. The chain uses TRBV6-2 or TRBV6-3 and TRBJ2-1, with 7 bases lining up with TRBD2. The CDR3 is 16 residues long. CDR1 MNHEY and CDR2 SVGEGT come from the germline V gene. The junction had 17 bases not matched to a gene; V was cut back by 8 bases and J by 7 bases. CDR3 nucleotide sequence: TGTGCCAGCCACCTCAACACGGGAGGACCATCTAATGAGCAGTTCTTA. Amino acids: CASHLNTGGPSNEQFL.

The chain recombines TRBV29-1 with TRBJ2-2; either TRBD1 or TRBD2 may supply D (5 bases each). V was cut by 6 bases and J by 0 bases, with 14 bases left in between. The CDR3 contains 15 residues. Germline CDR1 SQVTM, CDR2 ANQGSEA. CDR3 in DNA: TGCAGCGTCAAAGCCGGGACGGCGAACACCGGGGAGCTGTTTTTT. Translation gives CSVKAGTANTGELFF.

This clonotype showed up just a few times. One junction end does not reproduce the germline sequence, and a read error may be involved. The V and J genes are TRBV9 and TRBJ1-4; D possibly corresponds to TRBD1 (5 bases). Germline V gives CDR1 SGDLS, CDR2 YYNGEE. The CDR3 runs to 14 residues. CDR3 bases: TGTGCCAGCAGCGCGGGACTCCCTAATGAAAAATTGTTTTTT. As protein: CASSAGLPNEKLFF.

This clonotype was picked up many times. The V and J genes are TRBV29-1 and TRBJ2-5; a possible D gene is TRBD2 (6 bases). In germline, CDR1 is SQVTM, CDR2 ANQGSEA. V dropped 7 bases and J dropped 2 bases, with 11 bases sitting between them. The CDR3 spans 12 residues. CDR3 region: CSAGLPQETQYF. The CDR3 DNA follows: TGCAGCGCCGGACTACCGCAAGAGACCCAGTACTTC.

CDR3 protein: CASSLVVGDTQYF. As DNA, the CDR3 is TGTGCCAGCAGCTTAGTGGTGGGGGATACGCAGTATTTT. The V gene is TRBV7-2, the J gene TRBJ2-3; D call uncertain. The ends were cut back, 1 base at V and 6 bases at J, with 8 bases in the middle. This CDR3 region has 13 residues. CDR1 and CDR2 from the germline V gene are SGHTA and FQGNSA. The full variable domain, in which reference TRBV7-2 and TRBJ2-3 provide the parts outside the CDR3, is GAGVSQSPSNKVTEKGKDVELRCDPISGHTALYWYRQSLGQGLEFLIYFQGNSAPDKSGLPSDRFSAERTGGSVSTLTIQRTQQEDSAVYLCASSLVVGDTQYFGPGTRLTVL.

In regard to this clonotype: Sequence at one end of the junction differs from germline and may be a read error. J is TRBJ1-1 and V is TRBV6-5; TRBD1 aligns across 7 bases. The CDR3 has 12 amino acids. The germline V gene encodes CDR1 MNHEY and CDR2 SVGAGI. CDR3 sequence reads: CASNRGGTEASF. The CDR3 DNA is TGTGCCAGCAACAGGGGCGGCACTGAAGCTTCCTTT.

This chain connects TRBV7-9 to TRBJ2-1, with 10 bases that match TRBD1. This CDR3 region has 17 residues. With V trimmed by 3 bases and J by 3 bases, 8 bases remained unmatched. Germline V gene data show CDR1 as SEHNR and CDR2 as FQNEAQ (reference sequence). The DNA for the CDR3 is TGTGCCAGCAGCTTTAGCACCGGACAGGGGGTCTACAATGAGCAGTTCTTC. This translates into CASSFSTGQGVYNEQFF.

The V gene is TRBV6-6, the J gene TRBJ2-4, with 9 bases that match TRBD1. CDR1 is MNHNY and CDR2 is SVGAGI in the germline V gene (reference sequence). V lost 6 bases, J lost 4 bases, and 7 bases stayed unmatched. There are 15 residues in the CDR3. In DNA form, the CDR3 reads TGTGCCAGCAGGATACAGGGGGCGAAGAAAAACATTCAGTACTTC. Protein sequence: CASRIQGAKKNIQYF.

With respect to this clonotype: The junction does not match germline at one end; this may be a read error. The chain carries TRBV5-1 and TRBJ2-7; the match to TRBD1 covers 9 bases. This CDR3 has 15 residues. CDR1 and CDR2 from the germline V gene are SGHRS and YFSETQ. For the CDR3, the DNA is TGCGCCAGCGGCTTAACCGGGACAGGGATGGAGGAGCAGTACTTC. Translating it yields CASGLTGTGMEEQYF. The full variable domain, rest sourced from reference TRBV5-1 and TRBJ2-7, is KAGVTQTPRYLIKTRGQQVTLSCSPISGHRSVSWYQQTPGQGLQFLFEYFSETQRNKGNFPGRFSGRQFSNSRSEMNVSTLELGDSALYLCASGLTGTGMEEQYFGPGTRLTVT.

The chain has TRBV20-1 and TRBJ2-4; a possible D gene is TRBD2 (5 bases). Germline CDR1 and CDR2: DFQATT and SNEGSKA (reference sequence). The V gene lost 6 bases and the J gene lost 0 bases, with 18 bases spanning the gap. The CDR3 has 16 residues. The CDR3 DNA reads as TGCAGTGCCGGTGGGTCGGAGGACCTAGCCAAAAACATTCAGTACTTC. Translation gives CSAGGSEDLAKNIQYF.

The genes are TRBV6-2 or TRBV6-3 and TRBJ2-7; perhaps TRBD2 as D (6 bases). CDR3 length equals 17 residues. CDR1 is MNHEY and CDR2 is SVGEGT in the germline V gene. The germline V and J ends were trimmed by 4 bases and 2 bases, with 21 bases remaining between them. CDR3 residues: CASSLRDFRDGTYEQYF. The CDR3 nucleotides read TGTGCCAGCAGTTTACGGGACTTCAGGGATGGGACCTACGAGCAGTACTTC.

This clonotype occurred many times. This sequence joins TRBV20-1 and TRBJ2-3; 9 bases fit TRBD2. The CDR3 covers 14 residues. V trimming: 3 bases; J trimming: 3 bases; junction bases outside the gene matches: 4. CDR1 is DFQATT and CDR2 is SNEGSKA in the germline V gene (reference sequence). CDR3 coding DNA: TGCAGTGCTAGCGGCGGGAGGGTTACAGATACGCAGTATTTT. Translated: CSASGGRVTDTQYF.

This clonotype was counted many times. This rearrangement joins TRBV5-1 to TRBJ2-1; D remains unclear. The CDR3 spans 14 residues. CDR1 and CDR2 (germline): SGHRS, YFSETQ. Trimming removed 4 bases at V and 0 bases at J, with 8 bases between. The CDR3 protein is CASSGESSYNEQFF. CDR3 coding DNA: TGCGCCAGCAGCGGCGAGAGCTCCTACAATGAGCAGTTCTTC.

The rearrangement links TRBV5-4 to TRBJ2-1; TRBD2 matches at 12 bases. The CDR3 is 17 amino acids. The germline V gene encodes CDR1 SGHNT and CDR2 YYREEE (reference sequence). The J segment lost 6 bases and the V segment lost 0 bases, leaving 7 bases of the junction unmatched. The CDR3 bases are TGTGCCAGCAGCTTGGCCGGAGCTAGCGGGAGGGCCAATGAGCAGTTCTTC. It specifies CASSLAGASGRANEQFF.

The chain has TRBV7-9 and TRBJ1-6; maybe TRBD1 (5 bases). Germline-derived CDR1 and CDR2 are SEHNR and FQNEAQ (reference sequence). Trimming stripped 5 bases from V and 6 bases from J, with 11 bases between. The CDR3 has 14 residues. CDR3 coding DNA: TGTGCCAGCAGCCCGGGGACCTCTAATTCACCCCTCCACTTT. Its protein product is CASSPGTSNSPLHF.

This clonotype was counted many times. The V gene is TRBV7-6, the J gene TRBJ2-5; no clear D. Between the trimmed V and J ends, which lost 6 bases and 1 base, there was a span of 12 bases. The CDR3 is made up of 14 amino acids. Germline-derived CDR1 and CDR2 are SGHVS and FNYEAQ. The CDR3 here is CASSFRTIQETQYF. CDR3 coding DNA: TGTGCCAGCAGTTTCAGGACGATCCAAGAGACCCAGTACTTC. The whole variable domain, remainder taken from reference TRBV7-6 and TRBJ2-5, is GAGVSQSPRYKVTKRGQDVALRCDPISGHVSLYWYRQALGQGPEFLTYFNYEAQQDKSGLPNDRFSAERPEGSISTLTIQRTEQRDSAMYRCASSFRTIQETQYFGPGTRLLVL.

The chain carries TRBV5-1 and TRBJ2-7; D perhaps matches TRBD1 (6 bases). Germline V gene data show CDR1 as SGHRS and CDR2 as YFSETQ. This CDR3 has 16 residues. Trimming removed 0 bases from V and 0 bases from J, with 13 bases in between. CDR3 coding DNA: TGCGCCAGCAGCTTGGAGGACAGTACGCTCTCCTACGAGCAGTACTTC. Encoded protein: CASSLEDSTLSYEQYF.

This sequence joins TRBV10-3 and TRBJ2-5, with D hard to call. The CDR3 contains 13 residues. CDR1 and CDR2 (germline): ENHRY, SYGVKD. V lost 6 bases and J 2 bases, leaving 10 bases between the germline ends. The CDR3 coding sequence is TGTGCCATCAGCGTAGGGTGGCAAGAGACCCAGTACTTC. Protein sequence: CAISVGWQETQYF.

This clonotype came up a few times. This CDR3 is CASKREADTQYF. The CDR3 region has the DNA TGTGCCAGCAAGCGGGAGGCAGATACGCAGTATTTT. The chain is built from TRBV2 and TRBJ2-3, with 9 nucleotides matching TRBD2. The J segment lost 4 bases and the V segment lost 7 bases, leaving 0 bases of the junction unmatched. The CDR3 sequence is 12 residues long. The germline gives CDR1 SNHLY, CDR2 FYNNEI.